The 22 T cell receptor beta chains listed next were all sequenced from one sample in a study of blood T cell repertoires in COVID-19. The data were produced by immunoSEQ multiplex PCR, yet TCRdb's version contains in-frame clones alone and is incomplete. The repertoire holds about 120,000 clones, with 78% as singletons. Input material: peripheral blood. These receptors all come from a man between 65 and 80 years old with acute or convalescent COVID-19.

This chain uses TRBV6-6 with TRBJ2-3; 7 nucleotides line up with TRBD2. Germline-derived CDR1 and CDR2 are MNHNY and SVGAGI (reference sequence). Losses at the gene ends were 5 bases for V and 3 bases for J; bases not matched to a gene: 2. The CDR3 is made up of 13 amino acids. CDR3 region: CASSSGATDTQYF. The CDR3 DNA is TGTGCCAGCAGTAGCGGGGCTACAGATACGCAGTATTTT.

The chain joins TRBV29-1 to TRBJ2-3, with a tentative D call TRBD1 (6 bases). Germline CDR1 and CDR2: SQVTM and ANQGSEA. The CDR3 length is 14 residues. The germline V and J ends were trimmed by 6 bases and 1 base, with 14 bases remaining between them. As DNA, the CDR3 is TGCAGCGTCGGGAAGGGGGTGCGCACAGATACGCAGTATTTT. Its translation: CSVGKGVRTDTQYF.

The chain joins TRBV18 to TRBJ2-7, with 8 bases that match TRBD1. The CDR3 consists of 16 residues. Germline V gives CDR1 KGHSH, CDR2 LQKENI. V trimming: 5 bases; J trimming: 3 bases; junction bases outside the gene matches: 12. The CDR3 loop is CASSSSQGADDYEQYF. Written as DNA, the CDR3 is TGTGCCAGCTCATCCTCCCAGGGGGCTGACGACTACGAGCAGTACTTC.

V and J are TRBV18 and TRBJ1-2; TRBD1 aligns across 7 bases. With 5 bases clipped from V and 7 bases from J, the junction kept 16 bases outside the gene matches. The germline V gene encodes CDR1 KGHSH and CDR2 LQKENI. The CDR3 has 16 amino acids. The CDR3, as DNA: TGTGCCAGCTCAACCGCCCCAGGGACAGCAAAGGGTGGCTACACCTTC. As protein: CASSTAPGTAKGGYTF.

This clone was observed a handful of times. The chain employs TRBV30 and TRBJ1-2; TRBD1 matches 9 bases. The CDR3 spans 13 residues. Germline CDR1 GTSNPN, CDR2 SVGIG (reference sequence). Trimming cost V 3 bases and J 8 bases; bases outside gene matches: 7. The CDR3 DNA reads as TGTGCCTGGAGGGGGACAGGGTCCGGAGGCTACACCTTC. This codes for CAWRGTGSGGYTF.

In its sample, this clone was seen a few times. The chain has TRBV19 and TRBJ1-5, with TRBD1 as a possible D gene (6 bases). The V gene's germline CDR1 is LNHDA and CDR2 SQIVND (reference sequence). The CDR3 consists of 13 residues. V was trimmed by 7 bases and J by 8 bases, leaving 15 bases between them. The DNA of the CDR3 is TGTGCCAGTAAACAGGGAAGACAAGAGCCCCAGCATTTT. Translating gives CASKQGRQEPQHF.

V is TRBV5-1 and J is TRBJ1-4; maybe TRBD1 (6 bases). Per the germline V gene, CDR1 is SGHRS and CDR2 is YFSETQ. V was shortened by 4 bases and J by 0 bases, with 19 bases between the two germline ends. This CDR3 is built from 18 residues. The CDR3 DNA sequence: TGCGCCAGCAGCCCGATTGGGGGCCCTTTCACAACTAATGAAAAACTGTTTTTT. It codes for CASSPIGGPFTTNEKLFF.

V gene TRBV10-3 combines with J gene TRBJ1-6, with a possible D match to TRBD1 (5 bases). V lost 7 bases and J lost 9, with 10 bases in between. CDR1 and CDR2 from the germline V gene are ENHRY and SYGVKD. This CDR3 is 12 amino acids long. This CDR3 is CAITGGSSPLHF. The CDR3 DNA follows: TGTGCCATCACGGGGGGAAGTTCACCCCTCCACTTT.

This chain links TRBV5-4 with TRBJ2-7; maybe TRBD1 (6 bases). The CDR3 totals 14 residues. V lost 2 bases and J 6 bases, leaving 15 bases between the germline ends. Looked up from germline, CDR1 is SGHNT and CDR2 is YYREEE (reference sequence). The CDR3, as DNA: TGTGCCAGCAGCTTTAAGATGACAGGAGGCGAGCAGTACTTC. It is translated as CASSFKMTGGEQYF.

V and J are TRBV15 and TRBJ1-5; maybe TRBD1 (5 bases). Germline values: CDR1 LNHNV, CDR2 YYDKDF (reference sequence). V was clipped by 0 bases and J by 0 bases, with 12 bases between them. The CDR3 runs to 17 residues. The CDR3 is CATSRESAGYSNQPQHF. CDR3 in DNA: TGTGCCACCAGCAGAGAAAGCGCAGGGTATAGCAATCAGCCCCAGCATTTT.

This sequence joins TRBV9 and TRBJ2-1; 9 bases map to TRBD2. V was pared by 2 bases and J by 7 bases, with 4 bases of the junction left unmatched. The CDR3 totals 14 residues. Germline V gives CDR1 SGDLS, CDR2 YYNGEE. The CDR3 here is CASSVSGGYNEQFF. The CDR3 DNA reads TGTGCCAGCAGCGTTAGCGGGGGTTATAATGAGCAGTTCTTC. Full variable domain (rest looked up from reference TRBV9 and TRBJ2-1): DSGVTQTPKHLITATGQRVTLRCSPRSGDLSVYWYQQSLDQGLQFLIQYYNGEERAKGNILERFSAQQFPDLHSELNLSSLELGDSALYFCASSVSGGYNEQFFGPGTRLTVL.

The chain links TRBV27 to TRBJ1-2, with TRBD1 matching over 12 bases. With 6 bases clipped from V and 5 bases from J, the junction kept 19 bases outside the gene matches. CDR1 is MNHEY and CDR2 is SMNVEV in the germline V gene (reference sequence). The CDR3 sequence is 19 residues long. In DNA form, the CDR3 reads TGTGCCAGCAGGATATCAAGATACCGGGACAGGGGGCATGGGTATGGCTACACCTTC. Amino acid sequence: CASRISRYRDRGHGYGYTF.

The genes are TRBV3-1 (or the pseudogene TRBV3-2) and TRBJ2-7, with 13 nucleotides matching TRBD2. This CDR3 is built from 15 residues. Looked up from germline, CDR1 is LGHDT and CDR2 is YNNKEL (reference sequence). V was pared by 4 bases and J by 3 bases, with 3 bases of the junction left unmatched. The CDR3 coding sequence is TGTGCCAGCAGCCCGGGACTAGCGGGGTTCTACGAGCAGTACTTC. Translated: CASSPGLAGFYEQYF.

The table lists this clone with a few counts. The chain is built from TRBV12-3 or TRBV12-4 and TRBJ1-4; D may be TRBD1 (5 bases). The CDR3 has 13 residues. V was pared by 5 bases and J by 7 bases, with 11 bases between. CDR3 region: CASSPHQGEKLFF. The CDR3 DNA reads as TGTGCCAGCAGTCCCCATCAGGGTGAAAAACTGTTTTTT.

The V call is TRBV2, the J call TRBJ1-1; no firm D call. Looked up from germline, CDR1 is SNHLY and CDR2 is FYNNEI. The CDR3 consists of 17 residues. Trimming pared 0 bases from V and 4 bases from J, leaving 18 bases between. The DNA for the CDR3 is TGTGCCAGCAGTGAAGCGCGGGTCTCCAGCTTGATCACTGAAGCTTTCTTT. Translating gives CASSEARVSSLITEAFF.

V usage is TRBV5-1 and J usage is TRBJ1-3; D unclear. V gave up 0 bases and J gave up 0 bases, with 10 bases separating them. Germline V gene data show CDR1 as SGHRS and CDR2 as YFSETQ. CDR3 length: 16 residues. The CDR3 DNA follows: TGCGCCAGCAGCTTGGCCGGGTTGATCTCTGGAAACACCATATATTTT. Translated: CASSLAGLISGNTIYF.

The chain is built from TRBV2 and TRBJ1-1, with 9 bases aligning to TRBD1. Looked up from germline, CDR1 is SNHLY and CDR2 is FYNNEI. The CDR3 covers 14 residues. After removal of 6 bases from V and 2 bases from J, the junction contained 4 bases not matched to a gene. CDR3 residues: CASSLQGANTEAFF. In DNA, the CDR3 is TGTGCCAGCAGCCTACAGGGGGCCAACACTGAAGCTTTCTTT.

V usage is TRBV6-6 and J usage is TRBJ2-7, with 9 positions matching TRBD1. Germline assignment: CDR1 MNHNY and CDR2 SVGAGI (reference sequence). The ends lost 5 bases at V and 3 bases at J; junction bases unmatched: 5. CDR3 length: 14 amino acids. The CDR3 coding sequence is TGTGCCAGCAGTACCGGGGACAGGGTCTACGAGCAGTACTTC. This encodes CASSTGDRVYEQYF.

V usage is TRBV19 and J usage is TRBJ2-1; the match to TRBD2 covers 11 bases. This CDR3 region has 16 residues. The ends lost 1 base at V and 4 bases at J; junction bases unmatched: 3. From germline, CDR1 is LNHDA and CDR2 SQIVND (reference sequence). CDR3 in amino acids: CASSIALAGGYNEQFF. In DNA, the CDR3 is TGTGCCAGTAGTATAGCTCTAGCGGGGGGTTACAATGAGCAGTTCTTC.

The genes are TRBV14 and TRBJ1-2; D not certain. Looked up from germline, CDR1 is SGHDN and CDR2 is FVKESK. The CDR3 covers 16 residues. V lost 0 bases, J lost 5 bases, and 16 bases lay in between. CDR3 protein: CASSQDSNVSPYGYTF. The CDR3 DNA sequence: TGTGCCAGCAGCCAAGACAGTAACGTGTCTCCGTATGGCTACACCTTC.

This clone was counted once. J is TRBJ2-5 and V is TRBV6-6; a weak D match, TRBD1 (6 bases). Trimming took off 0 bases at V and 1 base at J, with 9 bases between the two ends. The CDR3 length is 15 residues. The germline gives CDR1 MNHNY, CDR2 SVGAGI (reference sequence). The CDR3 nucleotides are TGTGCCAGCAGTTACTCCCCAGGGGCCCAAGAGACCCAGTACTTC. This translates into CASSYSPGAQETQYF.

The V call is TRBV2, the J call TRBJ1-3, with D hard to call. The germline V and J ends were trimmed by 5 bases and 3 bases, with 14 bases remaining between them. From germline, CDR1 is SNHLY and CDR2 FYNNEI. The CDR3 is 15 residues long. CDR3: CASSPQVVGGNTIYF. In DNA form, the CDR3 reads TGTGCCAGCAGTCCCCAGGTCGTGGGTGGAAACACCATATATTTT.